A selection of T cell receptor beta chains follows, all from one sample in a study of OX40 agonist ivuxolimab in advanced cancers. The method was immunoSEQ multiplex PCR; TCRdb's version includes in-frame clones alone and lacks a portion of them. The profile covers tens of thousands of clones, with approximately 84% appearing a single time and roughly 15% taken by the ten largest. Here the sequenced sample was CD4+ or CD8+ T cells sorted from blood, taken in a trial of the OX40 agonist ivuxolimab. The receptor source for this set is an adult with an advanced solid tumor such as melanoma, head and neck, liver or kidney cancer. The CDR3 runs from the conserved cysteine through the conserved F or W. The D gene is left open where the match is weak. For some rows the clone size is stated as once, few or many, or as a class when expanded; others skip it.

V: TRBV5-1; J: TRBJ1-2; D: NA; size: NA; CDR3: CASSLGQKTDGYTF; DNA: TGCGCCAGCAGCTTGGGCCAGAAGACGGATGGCTACACCTTC
V: TRBV5-1; J: TRBJ2-5; D: TRBD2; size: NA; CDR3: CASSLSSGRQETQYF; DNA: TGCGCCAGCAGCTTGTCTAGCGGGAGACAAGAGACCCAGTACTTC
V: TRBV10-1; J: TRBJ2-5; D: NA; size: NA; CDR3: CASSELATEETQYF; DNA: TGCGCCAGCAGTGAATTAGCGACGGAAGAGACCCAGTACTTC
V: TRBV10-3; J: TRBJ2-5; D: NA; size: NA; CDR3: CAINPGDNWETQYF; DNA: TGTGCCATCAATCCGGGAGACAATTGGGAGACCCAGTACTTC
V: TRBV11-3; J: TRBJ2-6; D: NA; size: NA; CDR3: CASSQGGSSGANVLTF; DNA: TGTGCCAGCAGCCAGGGGGGCAGCTCTGGGGCCAACGTCCTGACTTTC
V: TRBV6-5; J: TRBJ1-6; D: NA; size: NA; CDR3: CASSYNQGIGSPLHF; DNA: TGTGCCAGCAGTTACAATCAGGGGATAGGATCACCCCTCCACTTT
V: TRBV7-2; J: TRBJ1-2; D: TRBD1; size: NA; CDR3: CASSLPGTGTMGGYTF; DNA: TGTGCCAGCAGCTTACCCGGGACAGGGACGATGGGCGGCTACACCTTC
V: TRBV19; J: TRBJ2-1; D: TRBD1; size: NA; CDR3: CASSKGQGVNNEQFF; DNA: TGTGCCAGTAGTAAGGGACAGGGGGTCAACAATGAGCAGTTCTTC
V: TRBV14; J: TRBJ2-3; D: TRBD1; size: NA; CDR3: CASSQSWDSPVTDTQYF; DNA: TGTGCCAGCAGCCAATCCTGGGACAGCCCTGTCACAGATACGCAGTATTTT
V: TRBV7-6; J: TRBJ2-5; D: TRBD1; size: NA; CDR3: CASSLEDRTGEETQYF; DNA: TGTGCCAGCAGCTTAGAGGACAGGACAGGAGAAGAGACCCAGTACTTC
V: TRBV9; J: TRBJ2-3; D: TRBD2; size: NA; CDR3: CASSVGPSGRRADTQYF; DNA: TGTGCCAGCAGCGTAGGGCCTAGCGGGAGACGGGCAGATACGCAGTATTTT
V: TRBV18; J: TRBJ2-7; D: NA; size: NA; CDR3: CASSPQGVQQYF; DNA: TGTGCCAGCTCACCACAGGGAGTCCAGCAGTACTTC
V: TRBV7-9; J: TRBJ2-5; D: NA; size: NA; CDR3: CASSRDIQETQYF; DNA: TGTGCCAGCAGCCGGGACATCCAAGAGACCCAGTACTTC
V: TRBV6-1; J: TRBJ2-1; D: NA; size: NA; CDR3: CASRELEAYNEQFF; DNA: TGTGCCAGCAGAGAACTAGAGGCCTACAATGAGCAGTTCTTC
V: TRBV10-3; J: TRBJ2-7; D: TRBD1; size: NA; CDR3: CATNSPGGRTEEQYF; DNA: TGTGCCACCAACAGCCCAGGGGGCCGCACGGAGGAGCAGTACTTC
V: TRBV10-1; J: TRBJ1-1; D: NA; size: NA; CDR3: CASSEFGNTEAFF; DNA: TGCGCCAGCAGTGAGTTCGGGAACACTGAAGCTTTCTTT
V: TRBV28; J: TRBJ1-6; D: TRBD1; size: NA; CDR3: CASRPDREEVSPLHF; DNA: TGTGCCAGCAGGCCGGACAGGGAGGAAGTTTCACCCCTCCACTTT
V: TRBV5-1; J: TRBJ2-5; D: NA; size: NA; CDR3: CASSLHETQYF; DNA: TGCGCCAGCAGCTTGCATGAGACCCAGTACTTC
V: TRBV28; J: TRBJ2-7; D: TRBD2; size: NA; CDR3: CASSLSGTGTSGSSRYEQYF; DNA: TGTGCCAGCAGTTTGTCCGGTACCGGGACTAGCGGGAGTTCAAGGTACGAGCAGTACTTC
V: TRBV18; J: TRBJ2-7; D: NA; size: NA; CDR3: CASSPGKESYEQYF; DNA: TGTGCCAGCTCACCGGGCAAGGAGAGCTACGAGCAGTACTTC
V: TRBV7-9; J: TRBJ2-7; D: TRBD1; size: once; CDR3: CASSLTGGSYEQYF; DNA: TGTGCCAGCAGCTTGACAGGGGGCTCCTACGAGCAGTACTTC
V: TRBV28; J: TRBJ1-5; D: TRBD1; size: NA; CDR3: CASSGGQGAAEPQHF; DNA: TGTGCCAGCAGTGGTGGACAGGGGGCTGCGGAGCCCCAGCATTTT
V: TRBV28; J: TRBJ2-7; D: TRBD2; size: NA; CDR3: CASSLVASGGYEQYF; DNA: TGTGCCAGCAGTTTAGTCGCTAGCGGAGGCTACGAGCAGTACTTC
V: TRBV7-2; J: TRBJ2-3; D: NA; size: NA; CDR3: CASSPGLRAWSTDTQYF; DNA: TGTGCCAGCAGCCCCGGACTGCGAGCGTGGAGCACAGATACGCAGTATTTT
V: TRBV28; J: TRBJ2-3; D: TRBD2; size: NA; CDR3: CASSFPSSGSLDTQYF; DNA: TGTGCCAGCAGTTTCCCGTCTAGCGGGAGCTTAGATACGCAGTATTTT
V: TRBV5-1; J: TRBJ2-5; D: TRBD1; size: NA; CDR3: CASSLSEGARFETQYF; DNA: TGCGCCAGCAGCTTGTCTGAGGGGGCGCGATTTGAGACCCAGTACTTC
V: TRBV19; J: TRBJ2-3; D: NA; size: NA; CDR3: CASSTQISATQYF; DNA: TGTGCCAGTAGTACCCAAATTTCGGCTACGCAGTATTTT
V: TRBV6-1; J: TRBJ2-7; D: NA; size: NA; CDR3: CASSEVGTDREQYF; DNA: TGTGCCAGCAGTGAAGTAGGGACGGATAGGGAGCAGTACTTC
V: TRBV28; J: TRBJ2-2; D: NA; size: few; CDR3: CASSSFKPPRLTGELFF; DNA: TGTGCCAGCAGTTCGTTTAAACCCCCACGGTTGACCGGGGAGCTGTTTTTT
V: TRBV6-1; J: TRBJ1-5; D: NA; size: NA; CDR3: CASSEGMWEINQPQHF; DNA: TGTGCCAGCAGTGAAGGAATGTGGGAGATCAATCAGCCCCAGCATTTT
V: TRBV6-5; J: TRBJ1-1; D: NA; size: NA; CDR3: CASTLPGGTEAFF; DNA: TGTGCCAGCACCCTTCCGGGGGGGACTGAAGCTTTCTTT
V: TRBV11-2; J: TRBJ2-7; D: NA; size: NA; CDR3: CASSTRWASSYEQYF; DNA: TGTGCCAGCAGCACCCGCTGGGCGAGTTCCTACGAGCAGTACTTC
V: TRBV5-5; J: TRBJ1-5; D: NA; size: NA; CDR3: CASSLSGGHSNQPQHF; DNA: TGTGCCAGCAGCTTGTCTGGGGGCCATAGCAATCAGCCCCAGCATTTT
V: TRBV7-6; J: TRBJ1-5; D: NA; size: NA; CDR3: CASSLEEGFYQPQHF; DNA: TGTGCCAGCAGCTTAGAAGAGGGTTTCTATCAGCCCCAGCATTTT
V: TRBV5-1; J: TRBJ2-3; D: TRBD2; size: NA; CDR3: CASSTGTSGRGSFLATQYF; DNA: TGCGCCAGCAGCACCGGGACTAGCGGGAGAGGGTCTTTTCTCGCTACGCAGTATTTT
V: TRBV7-2; J: TRBJ2-7; D: NA; size: NA; CDR3: CASSLVSGAASSYEQYF; DNA: TGTGCCAGCAGCTTAGTCTCTGGGGCAGCCAGCTCCTACGAGCAGTACTTC
V: TRBV10-3; J: TRBJ2-7; D: NA; size: few; CDR3: CATSTAQEQYF; DNA: TGTGCCACGTCGACTGCGCAGGAGCAGTACTTC
V: TRBV5-1; J: TRBJ2-1; D: TRBD2; size: NA; CDR3: CASSWSPSGIYNEQFF; DNA: TGCGCCAGCAGCTGGAGCCCTAGCGGGATATACAATGAGCAGTTCTTC
V: TRBV15; J: TRBJ2-5; D: NA; size: NA; CDR3: CATSRDPAKGTQYF; DNA: TGTGCCACCAGCAGAGATCCCGCTAAAGGGACCCAGTACTTC
V: TRBV10-3; J: TRBJ2-7; D: NA; size: NA; CDR3: CAIRDYTYEQYF; DNA: TGTGCCATCAGGGACTACACCTACGAGCAGTACTTC
V: TRBV29-1; J: TRBJ2-5; D: NA; size: NA; CDR3: CSVAEYQETQYF; DNA: TGCAGCGTTGCAGAGTACCAAGAGACCCAGTACTTC
V: TRBV2; J: TRBJ2-1; D: TRBD1; size: NA; CDR3: CASRAYGQGNEQFF; DNA: TGTGCCAGCAGAGCCTATGGACAGGGCAATGAGCAGTTCTTC
V: TRBV28; J: TRBJ1-4; D: NA; size: NA; CDR3: CASSIPGGGGEKLFF; DNA: TGTGCCAGCAGTATACCCGGGGGAGGGGGTGAAAAACTGTTTTTT
V: TRBV15; J: TRBJ1-2; D: TRBD1; size: NA; CDR3: CATSSPGTGAKDGYTF; DNA: TGTGCCACCAGCAGTCCGGGGACAGGGGCTAAAGATGGCTACACCTTC
V: TRBV29-1; J: TRBJ2-1; D: NA; size: NA; CDR3: CSVVKDYNEQFF; DNA: TGCAGCGTTGTTAAGGATTACAATGAGCAGTTCTTC
V: TRBV10-3; J: TRBJ1-1; D: NA; size: NA; CDR3: CAISDGATEAFF; DNA: TGTGCCATCAGTGATGGCGCGACTGAAGCTTTCTTT
V: TRBV18; J: TRBJ2-7; D: NA; size: few; CDR3: CASSRTDYEQYF; DNA: TGTGCCAGCTCACGGACAGACTACGAGCAGTACTTC
V: TRBV27; J: TRBJ2-6; D: TRBD1; size: NA; CDR3: CASSLRPPGQGTGANVLTF; DNA: TGTGCCAGCAGTTTACGCCCCCCGGGACAGGGTACCGGGGCCAACGTCCTGACTTTC
V: TRBV28; J: TRBJ2-7; D: TRBD1; size: NA; CDR3: CASSDRVWEQYF; DNA: TGTGCCAGCAGTGACAGGGTTTGGGAGCAGTACTTC
V: TRBV28; J: TRBJ2-5; D: NA; size: NA; CDR3: CASSLFTTAAQETQYF; DNA: TGTGCCAGCAGTTTATTCACAACGGCTGCTCAAGAGACCCAGTACTTC
V: TRBV11-3; J: TRBJ2-2; D: NA; size: NA; CDR3: CASSWDFSNTGELFF; DNA: TGTGCCAGCAGCTGGGACTTTTCGAACACCGGGGAGCTGTTTTTT
V: TRBV4-2; J: TRBJ2-3; D: NA; size: once; CDR3: CASSQVTARSSDTQYF; DNA: TGTGCCAGCAGCCAAGTAACGGCCAGGTCATCAGATACGCAGTATTTT
V: TRBV11-3; J: TRBJ2-7; D: TRBD2; size: NA; CDR3: CASSLVPGGSLSYEQYF; DNA: TGTGCCAGCAGCTTAGTGCCTGGCGGGAGTTTATCCTACGAGCAGTACTTC
V: TRBV9; J: TRBJ1-1; D: TRBD1; size: NA; CDR3: CASSVATGVTTEAFF; DNA: TGTGCCAGCAGCGTAGCTACAGGGGTGACCACTGAAGCTTTCTTT
V: TRBV5-1; J: TRBJ2-5; D: NA; size: NA; CDR3: CASSLVGLETQYF; DNA: TGCGCCAGCAGCTTGGTGGGTTTAGAGACCCAGTACTTC